The present T cell receptor beta chain was sequenced within a study of cytomegalovirus exposure and HLA in healthy donors. The overall study: From HLA-typed donors, an early data release held tens of millions of unique TCRs. Assignment to the Caucasian-associated ancestry cluster applied to approximately 80% of the approximately 360 genotyped donors.

The table lists this clone with a few counts. The germline V gene has CDR1 LGHNA and CDR2 YSLEER. The CDR3 has 15 residues. Unmatched junction bases numbered 1, after V lost 1 base and J lost 3 bases. Vbeta (60) and Jbeta (13) primers were used in the PCR. TCRdb's copy holds only in-frame clones and misses some; the assay was immunoSEQ multiplex PCR. The table lists approximately 170,000 clones, 79% of them singletons, with 1.5% to 2% in the top ten. The chain recombines TRBV4-3 with TRBJ2-3, with TRBD1 identical over 10 bases. Specimen: PBMCs. This receptor was obtained from a young woman in good health and CMV-seronegative. The CDR3, as DNA: TGCGCCAGCAGCCAAGGGGGACAGGGGACAGATACGCAGTATTTT. Amino acid sequence: CASSQGGQGTDTQYF.